The source of this T cell receptor (beta chain) is a study of beta chain features in type 1 diabetes. Expressed TCRB transcripts were sequenced because the isolated RNA had all been reverse transcribed beforehand. This table comes from immunoSEQ multiplex PCR, and its TCRdb copy is limited to in-frame clones, with some not included. This table holds about 260,000 clones, roughly a quarter found once. This clone came up a few times. As yet, its antigen is unknown. Germline V gene sequence: CDR1 MDHEN, CDR2 SYDVKM. Losses at the gene ends were 3 bases for V and 7 bases for J; bases not matched to a gene: 1. The CDR3 spans 12 residues. Broader study findings: Patients' naive, central memory and regulatory TCRB repertoires appeared more alike than those of healthy donors. Shorter templates might be favored by PCR, and equally so in patients and in controls. Patients with Type 1 diabetes showed moderately but significantly shorter TCRB CDR3s in all four CD4+ subsets. There was no resolution here of whether HLA type influences TCRB rearrangement.

This chain joins TRBV28 and TRBJ2-3; 7 positions match TRBD1. The sequencing sample was made of naive CD4+ T cells from blood. The TCR sequence derives from a woman aged 25 to 45 with type 1 diabetes. The CDR3 DNA follows: TGTGCCAGCAGTTTCAGGGGGAATACGCAGTATTTT. Translation: CASSFRGNTQYF.